The text below deals with one T cell receptor beta chain. V gave up 0 bases and J gave up 2 bases, with 7 bases separating them. The CDR3 sequence is 14 residues long. Looked up from germline, CDR1 is MNHEY and CDR2 is SVGAGI. These data come from a study of T cells in tuberculosis. Measured with immunoSEQ multiplex PCR; TCRdb has only the in-frame clones, and not every one. This table holds 35,000 to 50,000 clones, approximately 94% found once. This sequence originates from a donor between 10 and 35 years old with latent tuberculosis or without tuberculosis infection. Some clones in this sample may be carry-over from other donors' samples. The chain links TRBV6-5 to TRBJ1-2; tentative D call: TRBD1 (5 bases). The sample comprised PBMCs. The CDR3: CASSYSRGNYGYTF. CDR3 bases: TGTGCCAGCAGTTACTCTAGGGGAAACTATGGCTACACCTTC.